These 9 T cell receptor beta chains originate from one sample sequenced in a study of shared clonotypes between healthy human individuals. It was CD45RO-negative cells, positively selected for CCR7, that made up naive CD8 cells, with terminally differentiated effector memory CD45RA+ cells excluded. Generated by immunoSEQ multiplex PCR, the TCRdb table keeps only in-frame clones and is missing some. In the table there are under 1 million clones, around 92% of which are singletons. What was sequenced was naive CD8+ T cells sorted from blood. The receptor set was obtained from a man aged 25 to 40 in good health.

CDR3 in amino acids: CASRSLTSGIQKQYF. The CDR3 DNA sequence: TGTGCCAGCAGGTCCCTGACTAGCGGGATCCAGAAGCAGTACTTC. The chain couples TRBV27 to TRBJ2-7; TRBD2 matches at 11 bases. In germline, CDR1 is MNHEY, CDR2 SMNVEV (reference sequence). The CDR3 length is 15 residues. The V and J ends lost 6 bases and 8 bases, in that order; junction bases with no gene match: 12.

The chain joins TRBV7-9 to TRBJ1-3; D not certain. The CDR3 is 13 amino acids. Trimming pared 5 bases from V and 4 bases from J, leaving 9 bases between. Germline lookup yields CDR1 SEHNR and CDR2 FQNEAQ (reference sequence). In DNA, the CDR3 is TGTGCCAGCAGCCCCCCTACGGGAAACACCATATATTTT. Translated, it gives CASSPPTGNTIYF.

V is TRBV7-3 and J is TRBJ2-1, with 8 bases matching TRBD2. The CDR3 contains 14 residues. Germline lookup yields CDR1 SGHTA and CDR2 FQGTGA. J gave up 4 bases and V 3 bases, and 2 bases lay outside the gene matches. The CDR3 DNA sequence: TGTGCCAGCAGCTTCCTAGCGGGTTACAATGAGCAGTTCTTC. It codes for CASSFLAGYNEQFF.

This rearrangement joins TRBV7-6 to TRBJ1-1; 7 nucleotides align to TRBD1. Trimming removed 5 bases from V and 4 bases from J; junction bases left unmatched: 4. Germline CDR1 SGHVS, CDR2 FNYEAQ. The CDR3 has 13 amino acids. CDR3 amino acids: CASSLNRGTEAFF. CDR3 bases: TGTGCCAGCAGCCTAAACAGGGGCACTGAAGCTTTCTTT.

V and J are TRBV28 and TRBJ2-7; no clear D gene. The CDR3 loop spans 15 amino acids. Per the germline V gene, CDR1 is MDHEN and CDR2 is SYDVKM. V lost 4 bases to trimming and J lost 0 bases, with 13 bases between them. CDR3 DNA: TGTGCCAGCAGTTGGAGCCCCGAAAGCTCCTACGAGCAGTACTTC. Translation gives CASSWSPESSYEQYF. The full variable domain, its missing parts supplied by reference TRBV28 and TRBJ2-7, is DVKVTQSSRYLVKRTGEKVFLECVQDMDHENMFWYRQDPGLGLRLIYFSYDVKMKEKGDIPEGYSVSREKKERFSLILESASTNQTSMYLCASSWSPESSYEQYFGPGTRLTVT.

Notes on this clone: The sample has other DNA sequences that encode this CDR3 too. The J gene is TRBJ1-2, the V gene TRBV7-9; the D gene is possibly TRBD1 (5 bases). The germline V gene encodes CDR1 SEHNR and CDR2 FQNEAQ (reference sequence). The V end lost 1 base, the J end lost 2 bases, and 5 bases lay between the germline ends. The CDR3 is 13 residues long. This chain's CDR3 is CASSLGGNYGYTF. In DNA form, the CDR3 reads TGTGCCAGCAGCTTAGGGGGGAACTATGGCTACACCTTC.

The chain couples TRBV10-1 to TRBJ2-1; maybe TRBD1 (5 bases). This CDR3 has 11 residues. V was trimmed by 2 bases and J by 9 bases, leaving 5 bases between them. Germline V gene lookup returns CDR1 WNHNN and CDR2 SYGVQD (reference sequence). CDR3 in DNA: TGCGCCAGCAGTGAGGGGGCTGAGCAGTTCTTC. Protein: CASSEGAEQFF.

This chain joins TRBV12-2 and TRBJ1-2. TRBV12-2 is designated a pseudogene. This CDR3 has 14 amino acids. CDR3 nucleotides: TGTGCAAGTCGCCCAGTGGGACGGTTCTATGGCTACACCTTC. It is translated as CASRPVGRFYGYTF.

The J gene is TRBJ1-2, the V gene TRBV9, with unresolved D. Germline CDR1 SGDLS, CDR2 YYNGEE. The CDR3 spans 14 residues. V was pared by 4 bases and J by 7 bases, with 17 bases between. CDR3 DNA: TGTGCCAGCAGCCCCGAGTCGGGGAAAGGTGGCTACACCTTC. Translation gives CASSPESGKGGYTF.